The clone carrying this T cell receptor (beta chain) was seen only once. The data belong to a study of blood T cell repertoires in COVID-19. Background on the study: Samples of COVID-19 (acute and convalescent) were obtained from the United States, Italy and Spain. T cells, B-cell-depleted T cells, or PBMCs provided the cDNA or gDNA that served as material.

The assay was immunoSEQ multiplex PCR, and TCRdb's table has in-frame clones only and misses some. The sample contains nearly 80,000 clones, around 80% of which appear only once. Germline assignment: CDR1 MNHEY and CDR2 SMNVEV (reference sequence). The CDR3 totals 13 residues. V lost 3 bases, J lost 0 bases, and 5 bases lay in between. Sequencing was performed on peripheral blood. This sequence was found in an older woman with acute or convalescent COVID-19. This chain links TRBV27 with TRBJ2-5; D not certain. CDR3 bases: TGTGCCAGCAGTTTCGGTCACCAAGAGACCCAGTACTTC. Translated: CASSFGHQETQYF.